This is a list of T cell receptor beta chains from one sample in a study of post-analysis software for immune sequencing data. In TCRdb, the PCR reads were re-called with MiXCR into one record per CDR3 protein. Here the sample spans 750,000 to 950,000 distinct CDR3 sequences, 53% being singletons. The specimen sequenced was blood. These receptors originate from a girl aged 5 to 17 with multiple sclerosis. The CDR3 runs from the conserved cysteine through the conserved F or W. Fields, in order: J gene, V gene, CDR3 length, clone size, D gene, CDR3 DNA, CDR3 protein. The D gene is left open where the match is weak. Only some rows state a clone size, as once, few, many or a class for expanded clones.

j_call: TRBJ2-5
v_call: TRBV5-1
cdr3_length: 14
clone_size: few
d_call: .
cdr3_nt: TGCGCCAGCAGCACACAGCAGGGGCAAGAGACCCAGTACTTC
cdr3_aa: CASSTQQGQETQYF

j_call: TRBJ2-3
v_call: TRBV3-1
cdr3_length: 16
clone_size: .
d_call: .
cdr3_nt: TGTGCCAGCAGCCTGCTCGCGGCCACTCCCCCAGATACGCAGTATTTT
cdr3_aa: CASSLLAATPPDTQYF

j_call: TRBJ1-2
v_call: TRBV2
cdr3_length: 13
clone_size: .
d_call: .
cdr3_nt: TGTGCCAGCAGAAATGCAGGAGTTTATGGCTACACCTTC
cdr3_aa: CASRNAGVYGYTF

j_call: TRBJ2-1
v_call: TRBV4-1
cdr3_length: 13
clone_size: .
d_call: .
cdr3_nt: TGCGCCAGCAGCCAAGATGTGTACAATGAGCAGTTCTTC
cdr3_aa: CASSQDVYNEQFF

j_call: TRBJ2-5
v_call: TRBV29-1
cdr3_length: 14
clone_size: .
d_call: TRBD1
cdr3_nt: TGCAGCGTTGGGGGGACAGGGACTCAAGAGACCCAGTACTTC
cdr3_aa: CSVGGTGTQETQYF

j_call: TRBJ2-3
v_call: TRBV10-1
cdr3_length: 18
clone_size: .
d_call: TRBD2
cdr3_nt: TGCGCCAGCAGTGAAGTCTTTTCGGGACTAGACAACACAGATACGCAGTATTTT
cdr3_aa: CASSEVFSGLDNTDTQYF

j_call: TRBJ2-7
v_call: TRBV29-1
cdr3_length: 10
clone_size: .
d_call: .
cdr3_nt: TGCAGCGTCGCGGACAGCGAGCAGTACTTC
cdr3_aa: CSVADSEQYF

j_call: TRBJ2-6
v_call: TRBV5-1
cdr3_length: 16
clone_size: .
d_call: .
cdr3_nt: TGCGCCAGCGCCCAGGGTGACCAGGCTGGGGCCAACGTCCTGACTTTC
cdr3_aa: CASAQGDQAGANVLTF

j_call: TRBJ2-1
v_call: TRBV6-1
cdr3_length: 14
clone_size: few
d_call: TRBD1
cdr3_nt: TGTGCCAGCAACCGGGACAGGCTTTACAATGAGCAGTTCTTC
cdr3_aa: CASNRDRLYNEQFF

j_call: TRBJ2-5
v_call: TRBV12-3/TRBV12-4
cdr3_length: 13
clone_size: .
d_call: .
cdr3_nt: TGTGCCAGTAGTTTCGAACAGGGTGGGACCCAGTACTTC
cdr3_aa: CASSFEQGGTQYF

j_call: TRBJ2-3
v_call: TRBV20-1
cdr3_length: 12
clone_size: few
d_call: .
cdr3_nt: TGCAGTGCTAGAGTAAGCGGTTCAGGCCAGTATTTT
cdr3_aa: CSARVSGSGQYF

j_call: TRBJ2-7
v_call: TRBV5-1
cdr3_length: 15
clone_size: .
d_call: TRBD1
cdr3_nt: TGCGCCAGCAGCTTGTGGGCCGGGACAGCCTACGAGCAGTACTTC
cdr3_aa: CASSLWAGTAYEQYF

j_call: TRBJ2-1
v_call: TRBV14
cdr3_length: 21
clone_size: .
d_call: TRBD2
cdr3_nt: TGTGCCAGCAGCCAGCATTTCGGGACTAGCGGGGGGCCAAGCTCCTACAATGAGCAGTTCTTC
cdr3_aa: CASSQHFGTSGGPSSYNEQFF

j_call: TRBJ2-1
v_call: TRBV2
cdr3_length: 14
clone_size: few
d_call: TRBD2
cdr3_nt: TGTGCCAGCAGTACTAGCGGGAGTGGAAATGAGCAGTTCTTC
cdr3_aa: CASSTSGSGNEQFF

j_call: TRBJ2-3
v_call: TRBV6-6
cdr3_length: 15
clone_size: .
d_call: .
cdr3_nt: TGTGCCAGCAGTTACTCCCGTGATGACACAGATACGCAGTATTTT
cdr3_aa: CASSYSRDDTDTQYF

j_call: TRBJ2-7
v_call: TRBV18
cdr3_length: 16
clone_size: .
d_call: TRBD1
cdr3_nt: TGTGCCAGCTCACCTAGGACGGGACAGAGGTCCCACGAGCAGTACTTC
cdr3_aa: CASSPRTGQRSHEQYF

j_call: TRBJ2-7
v_call: TRBV2
cdr3_length: 15
clone_size: .
d_call: TRBD2
cdr3_nt: TGTGCCAGCAGGGGGGGACTAGCGGGGTCCTACGAGCAGTACTTC
cdr3_aa: CASRGGLAGSYEQYF

j_call: TRBJ2-3
v_call: TRBV20-1
cdr3_length: 19
clone_size: once
d_call: TRBD2
cdr3_nt: TGCAGTGCTAGAGATCTACAGCGGGAGGGCCGGTTACGCACAGATACGCAGTATTTT
cdr3_aa: CSARDLQREGRLRTDTQYF

j_call: TRBJ2-1
v_call: TRBV20-1
cdr3_length: 14
clone_size: once
d_call: .
cdr3_nt: TGCAGTGCTAGCCGGGACTTCACCTACAATGAGCAGTTCTTC
cdr3_aa: CSASRDFTYNEQFF

j_call: TRBJ1-1
v_call: TRBV3-1
cdr3_length: 16
clone_size: .
d_call: .
cdr3_nt: TGTGCCAGCAGCCCCACGACGACTAGACATAACACTGAAGCTTTCTTT
cdr3_aa: CASSPTTTRHNTEAFF

j_call: TRBJ1-2
v_call: TRBV29-1
cdr3_length: 14
clone_size: .
d_call: TRBD1
cdr3_nt: TGCAGCGTTGATGTAGGACAGGGGGGATATGGCTACACCTTC
cdr3_aa: CSVDVGQGGYGYTF

j_call: TRBJ2-3
v_call: TRBV20-1
cdr3_length: 14
clone_size: few
d_call: .
cdr3_nt: TGCAGTGTCCCGGCCGCAGGGTTTGAAGATACGCAGTATTTT
cdr3_aa: CSVPAAGFEDTQYF

j_call: TRBJ2-7
v_call: TRBV19
cdr3_length: 14
clone_size: .
d_call: .
cdr3_nt: TGTGCCAGTAGTATCTCAGGGACCTGGTACGAGCAGTACTTC
cdr3_aa: CASSISGTWYEQYF

j_call: TRBJ2-7
v_call: TRBV20-1
cdr3_length: 14
clone_size: .
d_call: TRBD1
cdr3_nt: TGCAGTGCTAGAGACCAAACAGGGGTTGACGAGCAGTACTTC
cdr3_aa: CSARDQTGVDEQYF

j_call: TRBJ2-2
v_call: TRBV12-3/TRBV12-4
cdr3_length: 16
clone_size: .
d_call: TRBD2
cdr3_nt: TGTGCCAGCAGTCCGATGACTAGCGGTGGCACCGGGGAGCTGTTTTTT
cdr3_aa: CASSPMTSGGTGELFF

j_call: TRBJ1-1
v_call: TRBV10-3
cdr3_length: 15
clone_size: .
d_call: .
cdr3_nt: TGTGCCATCAGTGAGCGTGCGATGGAGGGCCGTGAAGCTTTCTTT
cdr3_aa: CAISERAMEGREAFF

j_call: TRBJ1-2
v_call: TRBV6-5
cdr3_length: 15
clone_size: .
d_call: TRBD1
cdr3_nt: TGTGCCAGCAGTGACTTCAGGGGGGCTAACTATGGCTACACCTTC
cdr3_aa: CASSDFRGANYGYTF

j_call: TRBJ2-5
v_call: TRBV5-5
cdr3_length: 13
clone_size: few
d_call: TRBD1
cdr3_nt: TGTGCCAGCAGCCAGGACAGGGCCCAGACCCAGTACTTC
cdr3_aa: CASSQDRAQTQYF

j_call: TRBJ2-1
v_call: TRBV7-2
cdr3_length: 19
clone_size: few
d_call: TRBD2
cdr3_nt: TGTGCCAGCAGATTACATGGAGGTAGCGGGGGGGCCTACTACAATGAGCAGTTCTTC
cdr3_aa: CASRLHGGSGGAYYNEQFF

j_call: TRBJ1-4
v_call: TRBV9
cdr3_length: 17
clone_size: .
d_call: TRBD1
cdr3_nt: TGTGCCAGCAGCACCACAGGGGACTCGGCAACTAATGAAAAACTGTTTTTT
cdr3_aa: CASSTTGDSATNEKLFF

j_call: TRBJ2-5
v_call: TRBV20-1
cdr3_length: 14
clone_size: .
d_call: .
cdr3_nt: TGCAGTGCTAGAGCCCCTGGATTTATAGAGACCCAGTACTTC
cdr3_aa: CSARAPGFIETQYF

j_call: TRBJ1-1
v_call: TRBV6-2/TRBV6-3
cdr3_length: 14
clone_size: .
d_call: TRBD1
cdr3_nt: TGTGCCGGCAGTTTATTAGGAGACAGGGCTGAAGCTTTCTTT
cdr3_aa: CAGSLLGDRAEAFF

j_call: TRBJ2-1
v_call: TRBV5-6
cdr3_length: 16
clone_size: .
d_call: .
cdr3_nt: TGTGCCAGCAGCTTGCCGGCGGGGGCCCGCAGAGATGAGCAGTTCTTC
cdr3_aa: CASSLPAGARRDEQFF

j_call: TRBJ2-7
v_call: TRBV11-2
cdr3_length: 16
clone_size: .
d_call: TRBD2
cdr3_nt: TGTGCCAGCAGCTCCGGACTAGCGGGCCTACCCTACGAGCAGTACTTC
cdr3_aa: CASSSGLAGLPYEQYF

j_call: TRBJ2-3
v_call: TRBV12-3/TRBV12-4
cdr3_length: 14
clone_size: .
d_call: .
cdr3_nt: TGTGCCAGCAGCCCCCGGGACCCCTGGGATACGCAGTATTTT
cdr3_aa: CASSPRDPWDTQYF

j_call: TRBJ2-7
v_call: TRBV10-3
cdr3_length: 12
clone_size: .
d_call: .
cdr3_nt: TGTGCCATCGGGACGGAGGCCTACGAGCAGTACTTC
cdr3_aa: CAIGTEAYEQYF

j_call: TRBJ2-3
v_call: TRBV12-3/TRBV12-4
cdr3_length: 13
clone_size: few
d_call: TRBD2
cdr3_nt: TGTGCCAGCAGCCCCGCGGGGGTGGATACGCAGTATTTT
cdr3_aa: CASSPAGVDTQYF

j_call: TRBJ2-1
v_call: TRBV9
cdr3_length: 17
clone_size: .
d_call: .
cdr3_nt: TGTGCCAGCAGTTTGACGGACTGGCCCAGCTCCTACAATGGGCAGTTCTTC
cdr3_aa: CASSLTDWPSSYNGQFF

j_call: TRBJ1-4
v_call: TRBV9
cdr3_length: 13
clone_size: .
d_call: .
cdr3_nt: TGTGCCAGCAGCACCGGGGCTGGGGAAAAACTGTTTTTT
cdr3_aa: CASSTGAGEKLFF

j_call: TRBJ1-5
v_call: TRBV15
cdr3_length: 15
clone_size: .
d_call: .
cdr3_nt: TGTGCCACCAGCAGAGGGGGAGATGGCAATCAGCCCCAGCATTTT
cdr3_aa: CATSRGGDGNQPQHF

j_call: TRBJ2-1
v_call: TRBV7-8
cdr3_length: 15
clone_size: .
d_call: .
cdr3_nt: TGTGCCGGCAGCCCCGCAGTGAGCTCCTACAATGAGCAGTTCTTC
cdr3_aa: CAGSPAVSSYNEQFF

j_call: TRBJ2-3
v_call: TRBV20-1
cdr3_length: 16
clone_size: .
d_call: .
cdr3_nt: TGCAGTGCTAGAGATCGTGTCCGGACAGCTACAGATACGCAGTATTTT
cdr3_aa: CSARDRVRTATDTQYF